The TCR beta chain described here comes from a study of human thymus T cells. Study results and caveats: Thymic and blood repertoires appeared to carry a bias in their V and J gene usage. Thymic repertoires of unrelated individuals were reported in related research to overlap highly.

Measured with immunoSEQ multiplex PCR; TCRdb has only the in-frame clones, and not every one. Of more than 70,000 clones listed, 90% to 98% are singletons. In its sample, this clone was seen once. What it recognizes is unknown. Thymus was obtained from resections taken during corrective heart surgery. Congenital heart defects were the reason for the corrective surgery that the donors, healthy Finnish infants, were having. The V gene end was trimmed by 5 bases and the J gene end by 7 bases; junction bases not matched to a gene: 6. The CDR3 has 15 residues. Per germline, CDR1 MDHEN and CDR2 SYDVKM. What was sequenced was thymus tissue. The clonotype originates from a boy under three years old with a congenital heart defect but otherwise immunologically healthy. The chain links TRBV28 to TRBJ2-1; 12 bases line up with TRBD2. CDR3 protein: CASSGRTSGKNEQFF. The CDR3 nucleotides are TGTGCCAGCAGTGGAAGGACTAGCGGGAAAAATGAGCAGTTCTTC.